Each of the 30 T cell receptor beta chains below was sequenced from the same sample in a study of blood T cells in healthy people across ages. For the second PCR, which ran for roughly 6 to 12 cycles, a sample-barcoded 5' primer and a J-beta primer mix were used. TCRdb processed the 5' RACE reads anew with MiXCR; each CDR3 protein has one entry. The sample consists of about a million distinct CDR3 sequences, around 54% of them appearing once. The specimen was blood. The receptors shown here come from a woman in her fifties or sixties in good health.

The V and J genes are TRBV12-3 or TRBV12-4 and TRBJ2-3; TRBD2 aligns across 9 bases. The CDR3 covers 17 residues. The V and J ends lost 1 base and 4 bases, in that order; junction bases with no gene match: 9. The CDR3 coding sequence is TGTGCCAGCAGTTTAGATGGACTAGCGATTTATTCAGATACGCAGTATTTT. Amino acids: CASSLDGLAIYSDTQYF.

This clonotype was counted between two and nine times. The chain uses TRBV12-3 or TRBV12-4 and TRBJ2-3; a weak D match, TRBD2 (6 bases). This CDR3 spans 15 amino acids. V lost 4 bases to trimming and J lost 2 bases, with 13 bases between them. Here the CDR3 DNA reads TGTGCCAGCAGTTCCCGGAGGGCCCCCACAGATACGCAGTATTTT. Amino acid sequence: CASSSRRAPTDTQYF.

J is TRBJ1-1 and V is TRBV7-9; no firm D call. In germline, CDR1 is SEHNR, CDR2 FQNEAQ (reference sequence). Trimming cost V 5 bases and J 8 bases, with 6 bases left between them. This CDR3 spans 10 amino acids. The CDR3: CASSQTEAFF. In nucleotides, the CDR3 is TGTGCCAGCAGCCAGACCGAAGCTTTCTTT.

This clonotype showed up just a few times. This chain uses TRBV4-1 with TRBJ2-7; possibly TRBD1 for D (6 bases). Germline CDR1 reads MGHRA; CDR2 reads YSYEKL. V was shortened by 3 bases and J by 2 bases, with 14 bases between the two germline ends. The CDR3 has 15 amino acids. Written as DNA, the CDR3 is TGCGCCAGCAGCCACCCAGGGGATACTACCTACGAGCAGTACTTC. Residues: CASSHPGDTTYEQYF.

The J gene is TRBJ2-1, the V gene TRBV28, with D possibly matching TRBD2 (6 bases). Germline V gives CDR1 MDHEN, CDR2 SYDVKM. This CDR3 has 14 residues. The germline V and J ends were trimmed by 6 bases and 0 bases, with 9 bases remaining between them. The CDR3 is CASSPAGSYNEQFF. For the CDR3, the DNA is TGTGCCAGCAGCCCAGCGGGCTCCTACAATGAGCAGTTCTTC.

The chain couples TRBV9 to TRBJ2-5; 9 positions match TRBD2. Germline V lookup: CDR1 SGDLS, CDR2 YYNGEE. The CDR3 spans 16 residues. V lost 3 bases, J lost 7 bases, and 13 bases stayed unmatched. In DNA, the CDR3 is TGTGCCAGCAGCGAGGAACTGGGGACTAGCACGGGGACCCAGTACTTC. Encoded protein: CASSEELGTSTGTQYF.

CDR3: CASSLVTGVGTDTQYF. The DNA for the CDR3 is TGTGCCAGCAGCTTAGTCACGGGAGTGGGCACAGATACGCAGTATTTT. The chain joins TRBV7-9 to TRBJ2-3, with D tentatively TRBD2 (6 bases). V dropped 1 base and J dropped 1 base, with 12 bases sitting between them. The germline gives CDR1 SEHNR, CDR2 FQNEAQ (reference sequence). The CDR3 totals 16 residues.

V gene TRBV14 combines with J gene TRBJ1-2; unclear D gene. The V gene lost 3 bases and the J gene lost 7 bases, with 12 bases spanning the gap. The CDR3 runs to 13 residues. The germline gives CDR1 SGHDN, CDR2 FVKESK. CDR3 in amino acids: CASSHRAARGYTF. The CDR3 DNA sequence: TGTGCCAGCAGCCATCGGGCCGCCCGTGGCTACACCTTC.

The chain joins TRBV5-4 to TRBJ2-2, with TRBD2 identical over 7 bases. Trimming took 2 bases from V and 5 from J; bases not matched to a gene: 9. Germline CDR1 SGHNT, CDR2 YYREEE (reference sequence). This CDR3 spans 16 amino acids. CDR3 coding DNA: TGTGCCAGCAGCTTAGGACTAGTAAGGGGTACCGGGGAGCTGTTTTTT. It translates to CASSLGLVRGTGELFF.

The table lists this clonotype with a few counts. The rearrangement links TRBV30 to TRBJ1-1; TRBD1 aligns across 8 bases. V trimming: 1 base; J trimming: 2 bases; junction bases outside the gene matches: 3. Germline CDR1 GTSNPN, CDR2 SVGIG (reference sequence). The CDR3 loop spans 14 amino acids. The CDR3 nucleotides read TGTGCCTGGAGTGGGGACAGGCGAAACACTGAAGCTTTCTTT. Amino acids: CAWSGDRRNTEAFF.

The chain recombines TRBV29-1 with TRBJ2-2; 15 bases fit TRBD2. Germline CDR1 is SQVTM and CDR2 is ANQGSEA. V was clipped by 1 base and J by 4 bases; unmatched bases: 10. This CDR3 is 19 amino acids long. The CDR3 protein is CSVEGYGLAGGPSTGELFF. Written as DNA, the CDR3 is TGCAGCGTTGAAGGCTACGGACTAGCGGGAGGGCCTAGCACCGGGGAGCTGTTTTTT.

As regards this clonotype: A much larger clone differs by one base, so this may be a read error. CDR3 bases: TGCGCCAGCAGCCAAGGTCTCGGCGGGAGGGCCTCGGGTGAGCAGTACTTC. Its protein is CASSQGLGGRASGEQYF. The V gene is TRBV4-3, the J gene TRBJ2-5; TRBD2 matches 9 bases. V lost 1 base and J lost 11; bases outside the gene matches: 17. There are 17 residues in the CDR3. The germline V gene encodes CDR1 LGHNA and CDR2 YSLEER.

This chain's CDR3 is CASSQSRGFQETQYF. The CDR3 DNA reads as TGTGCCAGCAGTCAATCCAGGGGCTTTCAAGAGACCCAGTACTTC. The chain uses TRBV28 and TRBJ2-5; a weak D match, TRBD1 (6 bases). The germline CDR1 and CDR2 sequences are MDHEN and SYDVKM. Trimming took 5 bases from V and 2 from J, leaving 15 bases between them. This CDR3 spans 15 amino acids.

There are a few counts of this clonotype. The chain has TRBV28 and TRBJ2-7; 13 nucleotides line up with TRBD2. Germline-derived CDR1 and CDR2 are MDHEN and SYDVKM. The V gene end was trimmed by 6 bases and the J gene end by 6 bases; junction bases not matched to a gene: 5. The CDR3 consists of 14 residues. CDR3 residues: CASRRTSGSFEQYF. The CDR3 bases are TGTGCCAGCAGAAGGACTAGCGGGAGCTTCGAGCAGTACTTC.

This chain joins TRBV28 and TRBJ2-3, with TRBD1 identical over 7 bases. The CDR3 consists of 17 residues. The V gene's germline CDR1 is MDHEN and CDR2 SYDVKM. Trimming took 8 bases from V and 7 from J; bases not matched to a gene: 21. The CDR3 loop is CASSLPQQGILGHTQYF. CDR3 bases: TGTGCCAGCTCGCTCCCCCAACAGGGGATTTTGGGCCATACGCAGTATTTT.

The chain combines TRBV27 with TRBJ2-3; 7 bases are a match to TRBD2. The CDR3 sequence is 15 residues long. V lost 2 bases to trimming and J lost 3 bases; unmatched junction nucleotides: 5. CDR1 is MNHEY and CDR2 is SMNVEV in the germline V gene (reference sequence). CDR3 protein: CASSLTGGGTDTQYF. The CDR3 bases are TGTGCCAGCAGTTTAACTGGGGGGGGGACAGATACGCAGTATTTT.

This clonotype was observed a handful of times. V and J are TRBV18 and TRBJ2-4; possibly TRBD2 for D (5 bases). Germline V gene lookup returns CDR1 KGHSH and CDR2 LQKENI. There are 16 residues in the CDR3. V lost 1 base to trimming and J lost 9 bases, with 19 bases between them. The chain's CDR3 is CASSPRGLAGLGIQYF. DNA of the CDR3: TGTGCCAGCTCACCACGGGGTCTTGCGGGTCTGGGCATTCAGTACTTC.

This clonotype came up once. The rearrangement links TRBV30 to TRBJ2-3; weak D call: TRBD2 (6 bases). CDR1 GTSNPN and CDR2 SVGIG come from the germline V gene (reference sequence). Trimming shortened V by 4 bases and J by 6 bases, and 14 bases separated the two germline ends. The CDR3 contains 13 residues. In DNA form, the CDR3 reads TGTGCCTGGAATAGAGATCGGGGGGATACGCAGTATTTT. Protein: CAWNRDRGDTQYF.

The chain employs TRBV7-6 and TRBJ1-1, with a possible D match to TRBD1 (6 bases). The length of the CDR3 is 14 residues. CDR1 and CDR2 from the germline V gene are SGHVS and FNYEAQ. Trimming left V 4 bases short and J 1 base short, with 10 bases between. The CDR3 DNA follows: TGTGCCAGCAGCTCTACAGGGACGAACACTGAAGCTTTCTTT. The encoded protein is CASSSTGTNTEAFF.

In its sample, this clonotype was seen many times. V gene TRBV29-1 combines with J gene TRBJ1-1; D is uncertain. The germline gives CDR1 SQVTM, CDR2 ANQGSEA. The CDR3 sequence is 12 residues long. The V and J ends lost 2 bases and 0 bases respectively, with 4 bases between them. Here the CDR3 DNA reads TGCAGCGTTGAACAGTTGAACACTGAAGCTTTCTTT. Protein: CSVEQLNTEAFF.

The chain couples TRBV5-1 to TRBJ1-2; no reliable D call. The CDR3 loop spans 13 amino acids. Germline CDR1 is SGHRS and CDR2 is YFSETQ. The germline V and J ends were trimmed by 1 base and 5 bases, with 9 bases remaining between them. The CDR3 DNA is TGCGCCAGCAGCTTGCCGGGGAAGTATGGCTACACCTTC. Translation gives CASSLPGKYGYTF.

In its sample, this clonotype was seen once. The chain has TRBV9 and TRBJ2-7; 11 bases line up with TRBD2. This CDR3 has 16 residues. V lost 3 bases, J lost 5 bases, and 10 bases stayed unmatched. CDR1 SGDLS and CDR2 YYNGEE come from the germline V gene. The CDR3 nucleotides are TGTGCCAGCAGCGCCAGTAGCGGGAGGGCCTTAAACGAGCAGTACTTC. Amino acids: CASSASSGRALNEQYF.

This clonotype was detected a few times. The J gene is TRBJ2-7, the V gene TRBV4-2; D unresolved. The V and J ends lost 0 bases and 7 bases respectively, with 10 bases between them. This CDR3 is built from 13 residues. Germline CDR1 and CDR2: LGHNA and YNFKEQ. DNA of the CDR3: TGTGCCAGCAGCCAAGAGCCAGCCTGGGAGCAGTACTTC. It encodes CASSQEPAWEQYF.

CDR3 amino acids: CASSDVYTQYF. The CDR3 DNA follows: TGTGCCAGCAGTGATGTATATACGCAGTATTTT. The V call is TRBV2, the J call TRBJ2-3, with unresolved D. V lost 3 bases to trimming and J lost 7 bases, with 5 bases between them. Germline CDR1 SNHLY, CDR2 FYNNEI. The CDR3 length is 11 residues.

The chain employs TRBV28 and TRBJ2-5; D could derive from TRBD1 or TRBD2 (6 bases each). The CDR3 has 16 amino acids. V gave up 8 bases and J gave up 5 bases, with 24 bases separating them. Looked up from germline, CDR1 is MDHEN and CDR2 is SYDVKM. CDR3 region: CASARRRGSSGETQYF. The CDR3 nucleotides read TGTGCCAGCGCCCGTCGGAGGGGGAGTTCTGGTGAGACCCAGTACTTC.

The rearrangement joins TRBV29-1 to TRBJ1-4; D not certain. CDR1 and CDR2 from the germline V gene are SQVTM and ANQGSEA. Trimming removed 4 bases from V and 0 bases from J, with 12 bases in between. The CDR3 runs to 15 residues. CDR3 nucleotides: TGCAGCGTTGGGCTCCGAGAAGCAACTAATGAAAAACTGTTTTTT. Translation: CSVGLREATNEKLFF.

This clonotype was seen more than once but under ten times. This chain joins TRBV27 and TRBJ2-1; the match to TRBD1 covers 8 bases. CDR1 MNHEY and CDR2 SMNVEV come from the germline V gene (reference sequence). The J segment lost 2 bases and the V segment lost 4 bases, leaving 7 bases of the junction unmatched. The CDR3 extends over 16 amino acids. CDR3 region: CASSSWTGLTYNEQFF. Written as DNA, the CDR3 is TGTGCCAGCAGTTCCTGGACAGGGCTCACCTACAATGAGCAGTTCTTC.

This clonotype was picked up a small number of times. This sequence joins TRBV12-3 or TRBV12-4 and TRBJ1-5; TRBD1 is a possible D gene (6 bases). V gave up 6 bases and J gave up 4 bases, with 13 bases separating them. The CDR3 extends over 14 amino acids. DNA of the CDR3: TGTGCCAGCAGGCAGGGGCAGGGGAATCAGCCCCAGCATTTT. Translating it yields CASRQGQGNQPQHF.

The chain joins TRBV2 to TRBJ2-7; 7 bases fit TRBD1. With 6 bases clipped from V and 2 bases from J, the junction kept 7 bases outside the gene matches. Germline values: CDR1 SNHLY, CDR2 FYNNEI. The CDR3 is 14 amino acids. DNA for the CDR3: TGTGCCAGCAGAGCCCCGGGACAGACCTACGAGCAGTACTTC. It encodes CASRAPGQTYEQYF.

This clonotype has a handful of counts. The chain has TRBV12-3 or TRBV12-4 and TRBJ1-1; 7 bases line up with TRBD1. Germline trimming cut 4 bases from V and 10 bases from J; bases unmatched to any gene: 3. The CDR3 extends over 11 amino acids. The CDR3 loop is CASSWTGSAFF. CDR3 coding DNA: TGTGCCAGCAGTTGGACAGGATCAGCTTTCTTT.